The source of this TCR beta chain is a study of blood T cell repertoires in COVID-19 (dated by TCRdb to between 2020 and 2021). With regard to the full study: Collaborator samples came from the United States, Italy and Spain and covered acute and convalescent phases of COVID-19. The sample metadata nearly always contained a de-identified subject ID, COVID-19 status, age in years and sex. Deeply sampled blood TCRbeta repertoires from subjects exposed to, actively infected with, or recovered from COVID-19 were included in the dataset. Where HLA class I and class II types were available, the types were taken from metadata supplied by the sample provider, not from assay-based typing. The prospective study material was composed of cDNA or gDNA derived from T cells, B-cell-depleted T cells, or PBMCs. Samples came from the ongoing ImmuneRACE study (first 160 participants) plus 1,254 subjects from 6 global collaborators. The repertoires were released in a freely available public database meant as a resource for research on the immune response to SARS-CoV-2. Study-wide findings and limitations: Clinical and demographic metadata were provided uncurated, with the amount varying by source and participant.

With regard to this clone: It has no known antigen specificity. There are no base qualities to consult, and no much larger clone falls within one base.

Looking up the germline V gene (reference sequence) yields CDR1 MNHEY and CDR2 SMNVEV. The V end loses 10 bases and the J end loses 1 base, and a stretch of 13 bases separates them. Measured from the cysteine to the phenylalanine, the CDR3 is 14 residues long. Here the CDR3 DNA is all that survives: 42 bases in frame from base 1. The immunoSEQ Assay, a bias-controlled multiplex PCR, was used to amplify TCRbeta CDR3 regions from genomic DNA. The authors processed their data as follows. Within the assay, amplification of reference gene primers was used to estimate how many nucleated cells each sample contained. Sequence reads were collapsed and filtered to measure the absolute abundance of every unique TCRbeta CDR3 rearrangement. For each sample, productive Simpson clonality was calculated as the square root of Simpson's diversity index across productive rearrangements. This immuneACCESS table, as held by TCRdb, lists in-frame sequences with V and J called but not all clones. Of the missing ones, under half trace to an unresolved V gene in checked studies; the others have no known cause. The D gene and trimming were derived from the DNA, and the V and J assignments and clone size from that table. Present in this sample are over 300,000 clones, approximately 88% of which were seen just once. 5% to 7% of the sample is in the top ten clones.

Samples from volunteer blood donors who had recovered from COVID-19 were contributed by a second Seattle source. Collaborating institutions collected whole blood in K2EDTA tubes following their own protocols. Collaborator samples were shipped for TCRbeta analysis as frozen whole blood, isolated PBMCs, or DNA extracted from either sample type. The receptor's source is a man aged 18 to 29 who had recovered from COVID-19. Sample: peripheral blood. Recombination connected TRBV27 to TRBJ2-2; the D gene is not confidently resolved. CDR3 protein: CATSLRQNTGELFF. The nucleotide sequence reads as follows: TGTGCCACCAGCTTACGACAGAACACCGGGGAGCTGTTTTTT.